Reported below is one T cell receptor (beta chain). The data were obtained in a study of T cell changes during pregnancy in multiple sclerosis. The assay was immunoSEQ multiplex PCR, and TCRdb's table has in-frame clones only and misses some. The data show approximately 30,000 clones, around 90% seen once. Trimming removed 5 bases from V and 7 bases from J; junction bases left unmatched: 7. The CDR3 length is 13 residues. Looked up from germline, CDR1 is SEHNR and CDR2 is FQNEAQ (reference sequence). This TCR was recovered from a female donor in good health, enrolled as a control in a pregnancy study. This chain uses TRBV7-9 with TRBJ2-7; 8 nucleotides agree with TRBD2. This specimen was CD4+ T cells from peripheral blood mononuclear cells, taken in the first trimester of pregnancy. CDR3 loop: CASSPGLVREQYF. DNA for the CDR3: TGTGCCAGCAGCCCGGGACTAGTCAGGGAGCAGTACTTC.